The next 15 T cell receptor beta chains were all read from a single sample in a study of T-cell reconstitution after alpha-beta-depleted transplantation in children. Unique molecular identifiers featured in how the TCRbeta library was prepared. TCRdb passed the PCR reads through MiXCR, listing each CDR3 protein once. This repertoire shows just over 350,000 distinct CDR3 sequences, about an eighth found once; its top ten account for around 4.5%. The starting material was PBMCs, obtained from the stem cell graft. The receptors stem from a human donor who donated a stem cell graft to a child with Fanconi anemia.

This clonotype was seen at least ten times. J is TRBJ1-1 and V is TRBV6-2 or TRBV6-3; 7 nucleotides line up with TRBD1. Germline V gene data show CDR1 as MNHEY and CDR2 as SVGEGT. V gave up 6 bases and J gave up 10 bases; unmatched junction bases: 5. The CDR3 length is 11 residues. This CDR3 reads CASSLDRAAFF. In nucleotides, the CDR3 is TGTGCCAGCAGCCTTGACAGGGCAGCTTTCTTT.

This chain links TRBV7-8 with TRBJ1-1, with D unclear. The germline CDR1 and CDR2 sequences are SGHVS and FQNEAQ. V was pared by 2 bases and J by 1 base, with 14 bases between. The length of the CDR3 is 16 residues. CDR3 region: CASSLYTSSRNTEAFF. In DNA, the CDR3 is TGTGCCAGCAGCTTATATACGTCTTCGAGGAACACTGAAGCTTTCTTT.

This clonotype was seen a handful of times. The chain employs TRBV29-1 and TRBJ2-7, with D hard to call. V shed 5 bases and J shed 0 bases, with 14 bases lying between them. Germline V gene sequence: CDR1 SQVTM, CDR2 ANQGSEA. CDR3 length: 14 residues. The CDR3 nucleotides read TGCAGCGTTAAGGTCGAAAGAAGCTCCTACGAGCAGTACTTC. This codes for CSVKVERSSYEQYF.

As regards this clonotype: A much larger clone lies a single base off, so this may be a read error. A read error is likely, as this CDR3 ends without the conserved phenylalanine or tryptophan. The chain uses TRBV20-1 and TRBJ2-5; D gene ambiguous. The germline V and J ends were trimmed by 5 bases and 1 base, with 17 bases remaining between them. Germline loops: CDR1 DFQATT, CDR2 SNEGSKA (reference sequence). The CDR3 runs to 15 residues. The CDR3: CSARPTTLAQETQYV. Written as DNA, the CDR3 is TGCAGTGCTCGGCCTACTACCCTGGCCCAAGAGACCCAGTACGTC.

The CDR3 DNA reads as TGTGCCAGCAGCCAAGAAGCGGATCAGGGCCGTGAAGCTTTCTTT. It translates to CASSQEADQGREAFF. This rearrangement joins TRBV4-2 to TRBJ1-1, with D perhaps matching TRBD1 (5 bases). This CDR3 is 15 amino acids long. CDR1 is LGHNA and CDR2 is YNFKEQ in the germline V gene. Trimming removed 0 bases at V and 7 bases at J, with 15 bases between.

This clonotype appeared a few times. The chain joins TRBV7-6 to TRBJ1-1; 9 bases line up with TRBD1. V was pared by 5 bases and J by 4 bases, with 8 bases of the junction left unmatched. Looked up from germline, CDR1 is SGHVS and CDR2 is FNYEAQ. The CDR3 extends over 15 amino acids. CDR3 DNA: TGTGCCAGCAGCCCGAAAGGGGACAGGGCCACTGAAGCTTTCTTT. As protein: CASSPKGDRATEAFF. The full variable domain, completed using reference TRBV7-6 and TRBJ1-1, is GAGVSQSPRYKVTKRGQDVALRCDPISGHVSLYWYRQALGQGPEFLTYFNYEAQQDKSGLPNDRFSAERPEGSISTLTIQRTEQRDSAMYRCASSPKGDRATEAFFGQGTRLTVV.

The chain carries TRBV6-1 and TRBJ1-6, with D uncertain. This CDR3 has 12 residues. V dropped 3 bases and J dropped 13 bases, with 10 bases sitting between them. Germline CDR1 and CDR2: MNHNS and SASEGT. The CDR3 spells CASSELQPPLHF. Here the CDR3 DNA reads TGTGCCAGCAGTGAGCTTCAACCGCCCCTCCACTTT.

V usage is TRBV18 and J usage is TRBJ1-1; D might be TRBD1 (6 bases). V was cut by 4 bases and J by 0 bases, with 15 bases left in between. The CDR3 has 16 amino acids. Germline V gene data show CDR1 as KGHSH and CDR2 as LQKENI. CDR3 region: CASSQIRTELNTEAFF. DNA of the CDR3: TGTGCCAGCTCACAAATCCGGACAGAGCTGAACACTGAAGCTTTCTTT.

Here the CDR3 reads CASSLKNTGELFF. In DNA, the CDR3 is TGTGCCAGCAGCTTGAAGAACACCGGGGAGCTGTTTTTT. This chain uses TRBV7-9 with TRBJ2-2; D gene unclear. Germline CDR1 SEHNR, CDR2 FQNEAQ (reference sequence). CDR3 length: 13 amino acids. V was cut by 3 bases and J by 1 base, with 3 bases left in between.

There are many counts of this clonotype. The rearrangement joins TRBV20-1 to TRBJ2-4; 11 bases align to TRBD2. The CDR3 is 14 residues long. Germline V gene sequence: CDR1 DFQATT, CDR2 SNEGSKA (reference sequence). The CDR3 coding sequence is TGCAGCATAGCGGGGGGGCGGGCCAAAAACATTCAGTACTTC. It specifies CSIAGGRAKNIQYF.

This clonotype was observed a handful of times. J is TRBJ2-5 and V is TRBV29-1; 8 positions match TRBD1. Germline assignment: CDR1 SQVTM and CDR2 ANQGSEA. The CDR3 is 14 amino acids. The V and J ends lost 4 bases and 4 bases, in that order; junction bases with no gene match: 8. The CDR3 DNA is TGCAGCGTTGGGGACAGGCGTGGTGGAGAGACCCAGTACTTC. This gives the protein CSVGDRRGGETQYF.

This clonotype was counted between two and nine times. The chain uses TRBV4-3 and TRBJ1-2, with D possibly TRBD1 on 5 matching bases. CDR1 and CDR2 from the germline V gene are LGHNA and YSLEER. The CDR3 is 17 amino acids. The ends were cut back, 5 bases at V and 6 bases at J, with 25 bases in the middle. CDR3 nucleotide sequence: TGCGCCAGCAGCACGGAATTCCTGTATCAGGGCGGGGATGGCTACACCTTC. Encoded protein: CASSTEFLYQGGDGYTF.

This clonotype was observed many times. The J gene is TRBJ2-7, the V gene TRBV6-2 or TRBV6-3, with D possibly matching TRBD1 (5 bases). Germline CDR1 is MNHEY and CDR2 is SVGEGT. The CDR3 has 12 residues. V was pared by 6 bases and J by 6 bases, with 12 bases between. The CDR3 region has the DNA TGTGCCAGCAGCCAAGGGGTGCTCGAGCAGTACGTC. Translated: CASSQGVLEQYV.

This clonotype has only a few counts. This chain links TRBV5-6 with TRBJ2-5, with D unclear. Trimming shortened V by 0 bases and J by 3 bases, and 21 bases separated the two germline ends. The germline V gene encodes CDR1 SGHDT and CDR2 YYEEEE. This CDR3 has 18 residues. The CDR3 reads CASSLVKAVLQTKETQYF. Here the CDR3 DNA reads TGTGCCAGCAGCTTGGTCAAGGCTGTCTTACAGACGAAAGAGACCCAGTACTTC.

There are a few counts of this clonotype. The CDR3 protein is CASSSTDSNEQFF. The DNA for the CDR3 is TGTGCCAGCAGTTCTACGGACAGCAATGAGCAGTTCTTC. The rearrangement links TRBV6-2 or TRBV6-3 to TRBJ2-1, with TRBD1 as a possible D gene (6 bases). The CDR3 covers 13 residues. The germline V gene has CDR1 MNHEY and CDR2 SVGEGT. V was shortened by 4 bases and J by 6 bases, with 10 bases between the two germline ends.